This T cell receptor (beta chain) was captured in a study of OX40 agonist ivuxolimab in advanced cancers. Study conclusions and caveats: Specificity for antigen went undetermined in the expanded peripheral T cells. The authors also found low normalized T-cell clonal expansion in some nonresponders.

Produced via immunoSEQ multiplex PCR; TCRdb's table is partial and in-frame only. This sample has 35,000 to 45,000 clones, with 70% to 90% found just once. Comments on this clone: Its antigen is unidentified.

The source was CD4+ or CD8+ T cells sorted from blood, collected in a trial of the OX40 agonist ivuxolimab. The sequence derives from an adult with an advanced solid tumor such as melanoma, head and neck, liver or kidney cancer.

The DNA of the CDR3 is TGCGCCAGCAGCCAAGAGAAGGCTTGGAGGGATTCCTACGAGCAGTACTTC. This codes for CASSQEKAWRDSYEQYF. The chain joins TRBV4-1 to TRBJ2-7; weak D call: TRBD2 (6 bases). Germline CDR1 reads MGHRA; CDR2 reads YSYEKL. Trimming removed 0 bases at V and 1 base at J, with 16 bases between. The CDR3 runs to 17 residues.